This T cell receptor beta chain was observed in a study of blood T cell repertoires in COVID-19. For the study at large: From the United States, Italy and Spain came samples of acute and convalescent COVID-19.

Seattle cases were enrolled at active infection and followed longitudinally. As originally analysed: Estimates of nucleated cell counts were drawn from the amplification of reference gene primers. Assay used: immunoSEQ multiplex PCR; TCRdb lists only in-frame clones, some missing. The V and J calls and the clone size are those of that table, but D and trimming were determined from the DNA. This sample carries 200,000 to 300,000 clones, roughly 80% of them seen once, and the ten largest clones take roughly 8%. The trim removed 8 bases at V and 13 bases at J, leaving 14 bases unmatched. From germline, CDR1 is MNHEY and CDR2 SVGAGI. CDR3 length: 13 amino acids.

The chain joins TRBV6-5 to TRBJ2-1, with 7 bases fitting TRBD1. The sequenced sample was peripheral blood. This receptor was obtained from a woman of 80 years or more with COVID-19, enrolled during active disease. The CDR3 protein is CASCPLAGTEQFF. The DNA of the CDR3 is TGTGCCAGCTGCCCTTTAGCCGGGACAGAACAGTTCTTC.